These 16 T cell receptor beta chains were all obtained from the same sample, sequenced in a study of cytomegalovirus exposure and HLA in healthy donors. Primers: 60 Vbeta forward and 13 Jbeta reverse. TCRdb keeps only in-frame clones here, not all; method: immunoSEQ multiplex PCR. The repertoire holds approximately 170,000 clones, with about 75% as singletons. Material: PBMCs. The receptors were gathered from a man in his late teens or twenties in good health and CMV-seropositive.

The V and J genes are TRBV30 and TRBJ1-3; D remains unclear. V was trimmed by 7 bases and J by 4 bases, leaving 11 bases between them. CDR1 is GTSNPN and CDR2 is SVGIG in the germline V gene (reference sequence). CDR3 length: 12 residues. The CDR3 here is CASANAGNTIYF. CDR3 nucleotide sequence: TGTGCCTCCGCGAATGCGGGAAACACCATATATTTT.

The chain uses TRBV21-1 and TRBJ2-7; no DNA check was done on the table's D call, TRBD2. TRBV21-1 is given as a pseudogene. CDR3 size: 15 residues. Here the CDR3 reads CASSKRQGLSYEQYV. The CDR3 region has the DNA TGTGCCAGCAGCAAAAGGCAGGGACTAAGCTACGAGCAGTACGTC.

This chain joins TRBV29-1 and TRBJ2-1; TRBD1 matches 9 bases. V lost 7 bases and J lost 8; bases outside the gene matches: 6. The CDR3 runs 12 residues. Germline CDR1 and CDR2: SQVTM and ANQGSEA. CDR3 sequence reads: CSAGTGNDEQFF. DNA for the CDR3: TGCAGCGCCGGGACAGGGAACGATGAGCAGTTCTTC.

This clone has more than one count but fewer than ten. This rearrangement joins TRBV21-1 to TRBJ2-7; the table calls TRBD2, which could not be checked here. TRBV21-1 is tagged as a pseudogene. The CDR3 runs 14 residues. The CDR3: CASSKATTSEEQYV. The DNA of the CDR3 is TGTGCCAGCAGCAAAGCAACGACTAGCGAAGAGCAGTACGTC.

The genes are TRBV5-1 and TRBJ2-7; 9 bases fit TRBD2. The V gene end was trimmed by 7 bases and the J gene end by 4 bases; junction bases not matched to a gene: 9. CDR3 length: 14 amino acids. Germline V gives CDR1 SGHRS, CDR2 YFSETQ. Here the CDR3 reads CASAPNSGGYEQYV. DNA of the CDR3: TGCGCCAGCGCGCCCAATAGCGGGGGATACGAGCAGTACGTC.

The chain has TRBV5-1 and TRBJ2-5, with TRBD1 matching over 10 bases. With 3 bases clipped from V and 3 bases from J, the junction kept 5 bases outside the gene matches. The CDR3 extends over 15 amino acids. The germline gives CDR1 SGHRS, CDR2 YFSETQ. As DNA, the CDR3 is TGCGCCAGCAGCTGGGCCGGGACAGGGGAAGAGACCCAGTACTTC. Its translation: CASSWAGTGEETQYF.

Only a few counts were recorded for this clone. This chain connects TRBV6-1 to TRBJ1-4, with TRBD1 as a possible D gene (6 bases). V lost 3 bases, J lost 8 bases, and 19 bases lay in between. Germline CDR1 is MNHNS and CDR2 is SASEGT. The CDR3 has 16 amino acids. In DNA, the CDR3 is TGTGCCAGCAGTGATCTACAGGGAAAAAAAGGAGAAAAACTGTTTTTT. Translated, it gives CASSDLQGKKGEKLFF.

J is TRBJ2-3 and V is TRBV27, with 7 nucleotides matching TRBD2. This CDR3 has 14 residues. Germline trimming cut 3 bases from V and 7 bases from J; bases unmatched to any gene: 7. In germline, CDR1 is MNHEY, CDR2 SMNVEV (reference sequence). The chain's CDR3 is CASSFPGTTNTQYF. Here the CDR3 DNA reads TGTGCCAGCAGTTTTCCCGGGACTACTAATACGCAGTATTTT.

In the case of this clone: Sequence at one end of the junction differs from germline and may be a read error. The chain links TRBV29-1 to TRBJ1-1; D possibly corresponds to TRBD1 (5 bases). CDR1 SQVTM and CDR2 ANQGSEA come from the germline V gene. CDR3 size: 13 residues. The CDR3 reads CSVVRQMNTEDFF. The CDR3 DNA is TGCAGCGTTGTCAGACAGATGAACACTGAAGATTTCTTT.

This clone was seen once. V usage is TRBV5-5 and J usage is TRBJ1-1; D not certain. Trimming shortened V by 2 bases and J by 6 bases, and 17 bases separated the two germline ends. Germline assignment: CDR1 SGHKS and CDR2 YYEKEE (reference sequence). This CDR3 is built from 15 residues. The CDR3 reads CASSFNASPTSEAFF. CDR3 in DNA: TGTGCCAGCAGCTTTAATGCCAGTCCAACCTCTGAAGCTTTCTTT.

The CDR3 nucleotides are TGTGCTAGTGCCCTGGGGACTAGCGGGAGGACGGGCACAGATACGCAGTATTTT. It encodes CASALGTSGRTGTDTQYF. The chain uses TRBV12-5 and TRBJ2-3, with 15 bases identical to TRBD2. CDR3 size: 18 residues. V dropped 7 bases and J dropped 1; count of bases not matched to a gene: 9. The germline V gene has CDR1 LGHNT and CDR2 FRNRAP.

As to this clone: Compared with germline, one end of the junction differs, possibly owing to a read error. Other DNA sequences within the sample encode an identical CDR3. V is TRBV19 and J is TRBJ1-1; D call uncertain. CDR1 and CDR2 from the germline V gene are LNHDA and SQIVND (reference sequence). The CDR3 consists of 15 residues. CDR3 sequence (DNA): TGTGCCAGTAGTATCCGGCCAGGCAGGAACACTGAGGCTTTCTTT. Translated, it gives CASSIRPGRNTEAFF.

The chain carries TRBV6-6 and TRBJ2-3; 8 nucleotides match TRBD2. The germline gives CDR1 MNHNY, CDR2 SVGAGI (reference sequence). CDR3 length: 15 amino acids. The J segment lost 5 bases and the V segment lost 2 bases, leaving 6 bases of the junction unmatched. The CDR3 nucleotides are TGTGCCAGCAGTTACCAGGGACTAGTGGGAGATACGCAGTATTTT. Its translation is CASSYQGLVGDTQYF.

The chain carries TRBV28 and TRBJ2-3; 9 bases are a match to TRBD2. Trimming at V came to 5 bases and at J to 2 bases, leaving 5 bases not matched to a gene. The CDR3 is made up of 15 amino acids. Germline V CDR1 and CDR2: MDHEN, SYDVKM. The CDR3 region is CASSLERGDTDTQYF. The CDR3 DNA reads as TGTGCCAGCAGTCTCGAGCGGGGGGACACAGATACGCAGTATTTT.

Only one count was recorded for this clone. The rearrangement links TRBV7-2 to TRBJ1-4; D is possibly TRBD1 (5 bases). Germline CDR1 SGHTA, CDR2 FQGNSA. V was clipped by 2 bases and J by 3 bases, with 10 bases between them. CDR3 size: 15 residues. The CDR3 DNA reads as TGTGCCAGCAGCTTATCCAGGGCCGCTAATGAAAAACTGTTTTTT. Protein: CASSLSRAANEKLFF.

This clone appeared a few times. This chain connects TRBV28 to TRBJ2-5; 10 nucleotides line up with TRBD1. Per the germline V gene, CDR1 is MDHEN and CDR2 is SYDVKM. CDR3 length: 15 residues. The V and J ends lost 4 bases and 3 bases, in that order; junction bases with no gene match: 5. The CDR3 sequence is CASSSLTGGKETQYF. The CDR3 DNA reads TGTGCCAGCAGTTCACTGACAGGGGGCAAAGAGACCCAGTACTTC.